This T cell receptor (beta chain) was found in a study of blood T cell repertoires in COVID-19. Original data processing: Nucleated cell counts were estimated from reference gene primer amplification. Some clones are missing from TCRdb's copy, which holds only in-frame ones; the method was immunoSEQ multiplex PCR. That table is the source of V, J and clone size, and D and trimming were worked out from the DNA. The sample has 200,000 to 250,000 clones, 75% to 85% seen once. The trim removed 4 bases at V and 8 bases at J, leaving 5 bases unmatched. Germline assignment: CDR1 SEHNR and CDR2 FQNEAQ (reference sequence). The CDR3 loop spans 13 amino acids.

This sequence originates from a man between 40 and 49 years old who had recovered from COVID-19. Sequencing was done on a sample of PBMCs or T cells enriched from blood (not recorded which). The gene calls are TRBV7-9 and TRBJ2-7, with 10 bases fitting TRBD1. The CDR3 sequence is CASSYGTGDKQYF. CDR3 sequence (DNA): TGTGCCAGCAGCTATGGGACAGGGGACAAGCAGTACTTC.